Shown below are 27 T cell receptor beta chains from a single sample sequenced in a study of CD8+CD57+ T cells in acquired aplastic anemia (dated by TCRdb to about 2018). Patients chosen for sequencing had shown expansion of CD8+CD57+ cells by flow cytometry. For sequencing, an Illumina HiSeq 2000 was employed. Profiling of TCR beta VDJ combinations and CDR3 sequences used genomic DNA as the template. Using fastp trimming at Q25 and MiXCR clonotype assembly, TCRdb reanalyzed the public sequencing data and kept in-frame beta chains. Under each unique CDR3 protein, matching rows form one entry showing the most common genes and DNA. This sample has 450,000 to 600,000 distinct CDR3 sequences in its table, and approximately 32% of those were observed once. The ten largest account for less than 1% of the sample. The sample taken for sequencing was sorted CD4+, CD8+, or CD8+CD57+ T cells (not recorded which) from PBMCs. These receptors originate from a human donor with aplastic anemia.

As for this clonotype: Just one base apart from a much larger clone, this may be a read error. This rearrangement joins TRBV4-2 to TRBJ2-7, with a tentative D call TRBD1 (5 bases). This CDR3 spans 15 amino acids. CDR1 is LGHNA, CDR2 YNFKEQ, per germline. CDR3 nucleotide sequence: TGTGCCAGCAGCCAAGATAGTGGGTTAGGGGATGAGCGGTACTTC. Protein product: CASSQDSGLGDERYF.

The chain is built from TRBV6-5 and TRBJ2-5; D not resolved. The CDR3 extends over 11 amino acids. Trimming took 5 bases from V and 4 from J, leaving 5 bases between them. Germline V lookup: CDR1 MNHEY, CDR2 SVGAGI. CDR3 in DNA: TGTGCCAGCAGTCGCGCAGAGACCCAGTACTTC. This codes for CASSRAETQYF.

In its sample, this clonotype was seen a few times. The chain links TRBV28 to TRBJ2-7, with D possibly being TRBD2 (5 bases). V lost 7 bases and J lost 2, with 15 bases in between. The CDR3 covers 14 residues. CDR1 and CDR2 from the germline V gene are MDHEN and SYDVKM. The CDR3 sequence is CASTGRRLTYEQYF. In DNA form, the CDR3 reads TGTGCCAGCACCGGCCGGCGACTAACCTACGAGCAGTACTTC.

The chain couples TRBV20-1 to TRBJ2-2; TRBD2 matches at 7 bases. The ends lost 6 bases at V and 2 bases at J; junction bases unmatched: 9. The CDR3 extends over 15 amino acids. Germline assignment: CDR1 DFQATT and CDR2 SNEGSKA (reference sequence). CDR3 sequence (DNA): TGCAGTGCGGAAGGGGCTAGCGGTAACACCGGGGAGCTGTTTTTT. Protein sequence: CSAEGASGNTGELFF.

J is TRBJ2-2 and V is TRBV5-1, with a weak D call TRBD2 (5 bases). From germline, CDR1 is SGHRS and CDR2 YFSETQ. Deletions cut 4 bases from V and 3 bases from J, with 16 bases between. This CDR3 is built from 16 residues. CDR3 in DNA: TGCGCCAGCAGCCCGGGAAGGGTATCGCACACCGGGGAGCTGTTTTTT. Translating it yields CASSPGRVSHTGELFF.

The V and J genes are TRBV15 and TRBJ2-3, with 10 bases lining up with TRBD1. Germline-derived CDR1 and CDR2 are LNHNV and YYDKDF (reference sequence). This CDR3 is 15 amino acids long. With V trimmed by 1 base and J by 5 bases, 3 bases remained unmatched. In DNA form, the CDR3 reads TGTGCCACCAGCAGAGCGGACAGGGGGGTAGATACGCAGTATTTT. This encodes CATSRADRGVDTQYF.

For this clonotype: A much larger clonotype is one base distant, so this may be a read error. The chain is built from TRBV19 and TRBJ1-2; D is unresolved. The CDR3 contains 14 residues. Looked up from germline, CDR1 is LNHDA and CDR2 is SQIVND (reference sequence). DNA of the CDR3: TGCGCCAGCAGACCGACGGCGGAAAACTATGGCTACACCTTC. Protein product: CASRPTAENYGYTF. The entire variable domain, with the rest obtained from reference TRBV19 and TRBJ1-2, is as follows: DGGITQSPKYLFRKEGQNVTLSCEQNLNHDAMYWYRQDPGQGLRLIYYSQIVNDFQKGDIAEGYSVSREKKESFPLTVTSAQKNPTAFYLCASRPTAENYGYTFGSGTRLTVV.

For the CDR3, the DNA is TGTGCCAGTAGTGGGCAGACAGGGGAGTTTGAAGCTTTCTTT. Its translation: CASSGQTGEFEAFF. The rearrangement joins TRBV19 to TRBJ1-1; 8 bases agree with TRBD1. The CDR3 is 14 amino acids. The ends lost 5 bases at V and 7 bases at J; junction bases unmatched: 9. Germline lookup yields CDR1 LNHDA and CDR2 SQIVND (reference sequence).

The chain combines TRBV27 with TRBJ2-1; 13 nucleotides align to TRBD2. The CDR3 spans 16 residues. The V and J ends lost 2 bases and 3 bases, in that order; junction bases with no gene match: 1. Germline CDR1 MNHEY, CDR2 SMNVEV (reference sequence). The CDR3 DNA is TGTGCCAGCAGTTTACGGACTAGCGGGAGCTACAATGAGCAGTTCTTC. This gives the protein CASSLRTSGSYNEQFF.

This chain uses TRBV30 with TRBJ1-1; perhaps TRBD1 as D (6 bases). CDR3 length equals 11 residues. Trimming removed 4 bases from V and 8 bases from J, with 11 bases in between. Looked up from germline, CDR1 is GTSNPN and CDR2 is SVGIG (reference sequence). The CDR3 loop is CAWNMRGEAFF. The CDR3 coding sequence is TGTGCCTGGAATATGAGGGGGGAAGCTTTCTTT.

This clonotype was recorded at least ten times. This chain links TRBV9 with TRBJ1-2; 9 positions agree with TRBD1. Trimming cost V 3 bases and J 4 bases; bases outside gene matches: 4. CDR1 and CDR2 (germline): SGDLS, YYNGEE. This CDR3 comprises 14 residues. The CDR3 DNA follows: TGTGCCAGCAGCGCGACAGGGGGAGTCTATGGCTACACCTTC. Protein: CASSATGGVYGYTF.

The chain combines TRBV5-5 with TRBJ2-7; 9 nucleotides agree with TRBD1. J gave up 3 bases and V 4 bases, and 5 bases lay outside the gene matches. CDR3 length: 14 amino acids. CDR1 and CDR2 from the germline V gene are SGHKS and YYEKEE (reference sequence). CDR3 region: CASSPRDRDYEQYF. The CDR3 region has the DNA TGTGCCAGCAGCCCCCGGGACAGGGACTACGAGCAGTACTTC.

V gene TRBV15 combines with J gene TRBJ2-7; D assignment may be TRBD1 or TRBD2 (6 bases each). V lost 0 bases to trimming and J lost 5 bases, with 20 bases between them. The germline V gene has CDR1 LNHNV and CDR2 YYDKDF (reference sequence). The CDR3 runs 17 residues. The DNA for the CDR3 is TGTGCCACCAGCAGAGACCCCTGGGGGGCGGGGATCCACGAGCAGTACTTC. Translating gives CATSRDPWGAGIHEQYF.

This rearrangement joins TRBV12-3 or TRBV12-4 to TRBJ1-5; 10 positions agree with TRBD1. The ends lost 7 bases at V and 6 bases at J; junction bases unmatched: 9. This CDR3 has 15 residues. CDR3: CASTTGTGAGQPQHF. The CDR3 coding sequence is TGTGCCAGCACTACCGGGACAGGGGCGGGTCAGCCCCAGCATTTT.

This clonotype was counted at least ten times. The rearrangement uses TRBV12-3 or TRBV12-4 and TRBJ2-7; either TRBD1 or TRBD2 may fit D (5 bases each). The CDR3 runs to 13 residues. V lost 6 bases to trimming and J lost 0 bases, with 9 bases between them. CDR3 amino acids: CASRGPSSYEQYF. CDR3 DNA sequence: TGTGCCAGCAGGGGACCGTCCTCCTACGAGCAGTACTTC.

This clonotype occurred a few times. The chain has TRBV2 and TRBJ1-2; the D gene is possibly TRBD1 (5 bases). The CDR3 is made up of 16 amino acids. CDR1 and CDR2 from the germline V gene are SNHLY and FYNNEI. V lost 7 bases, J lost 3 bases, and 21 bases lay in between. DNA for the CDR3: TGTGCCAGCATCGGGACCTCCGTGAACTGGGACTATGGCTACACCTTC. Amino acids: CASIGTSVNWDYGYTF.

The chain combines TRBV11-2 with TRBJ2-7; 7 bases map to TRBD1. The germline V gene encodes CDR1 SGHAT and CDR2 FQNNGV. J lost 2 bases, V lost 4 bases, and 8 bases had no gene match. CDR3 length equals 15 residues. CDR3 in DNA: TGTGCCAGCAGCTACCCCCCCGGGACAGCCTACGAGCAGTACTTC. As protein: CASSYPPGTAYEQYF.

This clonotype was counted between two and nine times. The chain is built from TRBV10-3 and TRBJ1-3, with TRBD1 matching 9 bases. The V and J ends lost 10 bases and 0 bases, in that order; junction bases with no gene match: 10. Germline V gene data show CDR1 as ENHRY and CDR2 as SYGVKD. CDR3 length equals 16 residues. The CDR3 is CASRPTGGGSGNTIYF. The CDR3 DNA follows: TGTGCCAGCAGGCCCACAGGGGGCGGCTCTGGAAACACCATATATTTT.

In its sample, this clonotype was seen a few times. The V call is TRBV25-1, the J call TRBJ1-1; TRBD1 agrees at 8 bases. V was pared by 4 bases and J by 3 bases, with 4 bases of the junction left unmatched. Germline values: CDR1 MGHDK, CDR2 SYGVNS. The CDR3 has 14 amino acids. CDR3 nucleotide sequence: TGTGCCAGCAGTGCCCTGACAGGGGACACTGAAGCTTTCTTT. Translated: CASSALTGDTEAFF.

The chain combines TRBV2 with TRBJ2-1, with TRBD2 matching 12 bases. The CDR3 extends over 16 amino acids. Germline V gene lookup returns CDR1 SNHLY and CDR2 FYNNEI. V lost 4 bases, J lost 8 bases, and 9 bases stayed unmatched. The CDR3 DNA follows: TGTGCCAGCAGTGCCAGACTAGCGGGAGCGAGGGATGAGCAGTTCTTC. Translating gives CASSARLAGARDEQFF.

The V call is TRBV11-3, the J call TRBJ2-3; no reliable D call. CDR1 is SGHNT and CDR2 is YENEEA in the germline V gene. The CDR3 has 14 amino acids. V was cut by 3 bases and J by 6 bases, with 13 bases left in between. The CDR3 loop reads CASSFISSSDTQYF. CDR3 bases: TGTGCCAGCAGCTTTATCTCCAGCTCTGATACGCAGTATTTT.

CDR3 coding DNA: TGTGCCAGCAGCTCAAGGGGGATAGGGGCCTCAGCCAAAAACATTCAGTACTTC. Encoded protein: CASSSRGIGASAKNIQYF. This chain uses TRBV7-1 with TRBJ2-4, with a weak D call TRBD1 (6 bases). TRBV7-1 is assigned to the ORF class and has an uncertain function. The CDR3 sequence is 18 residues long. V was cut by 2 bases and J by 0 bases, with 17 bases left in between.

The CDR3 DNA reads TGCAGCGCCGCTAGCGTCAGCATGGGCGAGCAGTACTTC. Its translation: CSAASVSMGEQYF. V is TRBV29-1 and J is TRBJ2-7; tentative D call: TRBD2 (6 bases). The CDR3 length is 13 residues. CDR1 and CDR2 (germline): SQVTM, ANQGSEA. The V end was cut by 7 bases, the J end by 6 bases, with 19 bases between.

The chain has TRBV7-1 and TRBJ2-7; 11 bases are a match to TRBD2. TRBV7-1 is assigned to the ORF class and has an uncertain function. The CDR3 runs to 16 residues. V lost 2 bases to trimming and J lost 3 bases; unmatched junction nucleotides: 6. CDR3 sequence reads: CASSSQLAGVYYEQYF. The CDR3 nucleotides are TGTGCCAGCAGCTCACAACTAGCGGGGGTTTACTACGAGCAGTACTTC.

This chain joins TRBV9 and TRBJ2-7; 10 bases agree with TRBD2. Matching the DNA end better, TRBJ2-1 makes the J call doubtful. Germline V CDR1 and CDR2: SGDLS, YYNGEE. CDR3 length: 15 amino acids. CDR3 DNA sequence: TGTGCCAGCAGCGCCGGGACTAGCGAGTACAATGAGCAGTTCTTC. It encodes CASSAGTSEYNEQFF.

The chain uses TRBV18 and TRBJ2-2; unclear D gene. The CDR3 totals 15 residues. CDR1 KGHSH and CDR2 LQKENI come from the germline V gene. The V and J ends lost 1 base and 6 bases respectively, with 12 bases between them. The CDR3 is CASSPQLADSGELFF. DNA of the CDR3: TGTGCCAGCTCACCACAGCTGGCAGACTCCGGGGAGCTGTTTTTT.

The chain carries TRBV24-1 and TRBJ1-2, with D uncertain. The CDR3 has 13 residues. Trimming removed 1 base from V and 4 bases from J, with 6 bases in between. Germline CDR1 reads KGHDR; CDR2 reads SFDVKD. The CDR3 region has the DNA TGTGCCACCAGTGATTTTGGCTTCTATGGCTACACCTTC. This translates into CATSDFGFYGYTF.